This entry describes one T cell receptor (beta chain). The sample is drawn from a study of blood T cell repertoires in COVID-19. The CDR3 covers 16 residues. The V and J ends lost 0 bases and 2 bases respectively, with 13 bases between them. Germline V gene sequence: CDR1 MNHEY, CDR2 SVGAGI. TCRdb's copy holds only in-frame clones and misses some; the assay was immunoSEQ multiplex PCR. The profile shows about 370,000 clones, around 92% of them singletons. Sequenced material: peripheral blood. This TCR derives from a woman aged 30 to 39 with COVID-19, enrolled during active disease. V usage is TRBV6-5 and J usage is TRBJ2-5, with D tentatively TRBD2 (5 bases). The CDR3 spells CASSYSLARGQETQYF. The CDR3 DNA sequence: TGTGCCAGCAGTTACTCGCTTGCGCGCGGGCAAGAGACCCAGTACTTC.